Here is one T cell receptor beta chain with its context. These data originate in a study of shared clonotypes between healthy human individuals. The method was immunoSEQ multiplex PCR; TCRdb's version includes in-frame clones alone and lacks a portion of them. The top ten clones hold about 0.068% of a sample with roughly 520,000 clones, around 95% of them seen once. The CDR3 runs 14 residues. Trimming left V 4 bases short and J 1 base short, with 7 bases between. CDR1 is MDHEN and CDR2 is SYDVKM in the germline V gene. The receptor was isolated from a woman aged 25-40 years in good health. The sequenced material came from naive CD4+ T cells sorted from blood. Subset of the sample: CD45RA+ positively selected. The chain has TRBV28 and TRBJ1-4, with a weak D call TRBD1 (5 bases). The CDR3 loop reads CASSSTGTNEKLFF. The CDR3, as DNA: TGTGCCAGCAGTTCAACAGGAACTAATGAAAAACTGTTTTTT.